This is a list of T cell receptor beta chains from one sample in a study of T cell responses to AZD1222 COVID-19 vaccine. Sequencing was performed with immunoSEQ multiplex PCR; in TCRdb, only in-frame clones are kept and a portion is missing. The sample includes around 76,000 clones, 84% of them seen just once. The sequencing used peripheral blood, collected on day 0 of AZD1222 vaccination. The receptors were sampled from an adult in good health. Each CDR3 is given with its conserved first and last residue. The D gene is left open where the match is weak. Rows may omit the clone size; those that give it use once, few, many or a size class.

d_gene	v_gene	abundance	j_gene	CDR3nt	CDR3aa
NA	TRBV28	NA	TRBJ1-5	TGTGCCAGCAGTTTACGGCAGACGAGGGGTTATCAGCCCCAGCATTTT	CASSLRQTRGYQPQHF
NA	TRBV11-3	few	TRBJ2-1	TGTGCCAGCAGCTTAGACCAGGGGGGAACGAGCTCCTACAATGAGCAGTTCTTC	CASSLDQGGTSSYNEQFF
NA	TRBV28	NA	TRBJ2-7	TGTGCCAGCAGTTTAAAGGAGAAACCCCCGGGACAAAAGTTCTCCTACGAGCAGTACTTC	CASSLKEKPPGQKFSYEQYF
NA	TRBV7-2	NA	TRBJ2-7	TGTGCCAGCAGCTTAGAAGACTACTCGAACGAGCAGTACTTC	CASSLEDYSNEQYF
TRBD2	TRBV30	NA	TRBJ2-5	TGTGCCTGGAGTAGGCTAGCGGGGAGGCCACAAGAGACCCAGTACTTC	CAWSRLAGRPQETQYF
NA	TRBV29-1	NA	TRBJ1-1	TGCAGCGCGGGCGGTAGGGCCACTGAAGCTTTCTTT	CSAGGRATEAFF
TRBD1	TRBV28	few	TRBJ1-6	TGTGCCAGCAGTGGGGCTCGGACAGGTATTTCACCCCTCCACTTT	CASSGARTGISPLHF
TRBD1	TRBV7-9	NA	TRBJ1-6	TGTGCCAGCACCTCGGACAGGACTAATTCACCCCTCCACTTT	CASTSDRTNSPLHF
NA	TRBV7-2	NA	TRBJ2-7	TGTGCCAGCAGCCCCTCAGGGGGGGTCTTCTACGAGCAGTACTTC	CASSPSGGVFYEQYF
NA	TRBV15	NA	TRBJ2-1	TGTGCCACCAGCGCGGGAAGCTCCTACAATGAGCAGTTCTTC	CATSAGSSYNEQFF
TRBD2	TRBV4-3	NA	TRBJ2-1	TGCGCCAGCAGCCAATCACTAGCGGGGGGTCATGAGCAGTTCTTC	CASSQSLAGGHEQFF
NA	TRBV9	once	TRBJ1-2	TGTGCCAGCAGCGAAGTCAGGGTTGGCTATGGCTACACCTTC	CASSEVRVGYGYTF
TRBD1	TRBV7-2	NA	TRBJ2-7	TGTGCCAGCAGCTTTACGAGGACAGGGGGCAGCGAGCAGTACTTC	CASSFTRTGGSEQYF
TRBD1	TRBV6-2/TRBV6-3	NA	TRBJ1-2	TGTGCCAGCCGCCGTACAACAGGGGGCTATGGCTACACCTTC	CASRRTTGGYGYTF
NA	TRBV5-1	NA	TRBJ2-1	TGCGCCAGCAGCTTGGCGGCGGGCCCCAGATTCAATGAGCAGTTCTTC	CASSLAAGPRFNEQFF
NA	TRBV5-1	once	TRBJ1-6	TGCGCCAGCAGCCACGAGGCCATGGGTTCACCCCTCCACTTT	CASSHEAMGSPLHF
NA	TRBV6-1	NA	TRBJ1-5	TGTGCCAGCAGTGAAACGTCTCTTCAGCCCCAGCATTTT	CASSETSLQPQHF
NA	TRBV10-3	NA	TRBJ1-4	TGTGCCATCAGTGAGTCGTCGGAGTTAAATGAAAAACTGTTTTTT	CAISESSELNEKLFF
TRBD2	TRBV7-9	once	TRBJ2-1	TGTGCCAGCAGCTTTACCCTTGCCAGCGGGGGAACGAATGAGCAGTTCTTC	CASSFTLASGGTNEQFF
NA	TRBV5-1	NA	TRBJ2-5	TGCGCCAGCAGCCCTAATACTAAGCAAGAGACCCAGTACTTC	CASSPNTKQETQYF
NA	TRBV4-3	once	TRBJ2-7	TGCGCCAGCAGCCAACCGGAGGGAGGCGCCTACGAGCAGTACTTC	CASSQPEGGAYEQYF
TRBD2	TRBV27	NA	TRBJ2-3	TGTGCCAGCAGTCCGACGGGGGGGGCCATCACAGATACGCAGTATTTT	CASSPTGGAITDTQYF
TRBD2	TRBV7-2	NA	TRBJ2-2	TGTGCCAGCAGCCCCTACGGACTAGCGGGGGGGCCTAACACCGGGGAGCTGTTTTTT	CASSPYGLAGGPNTGELFF
NA	TRBV30	few	TRBJ1-2	TGTGCCTCCAAGACAGCGATCTATGGCTACACCTTC	CASKTAIYGYTF
TRBD1	TRBV5-4	few	TRBJ1-2	TGTGCCAGCAGCCTGGCCGGACAGGCCTATGGCTACACCTTC	CASSLAGQAYGYTF
NA	TRBV3-1/TRBV3-2	once	TRBJ1-2	TGTGCCAGCAGCCAGGCCAAAGCCCCCGGAGAAGGGGGTGGCTACACCTTC	CASSQAKAPGEGGGYTF
NA	TRBV2	NA	TRBJ1-6	TGTGCCAGCAGTGAAGGGGTGTCCTATAATTCACCCCTCCACTTT	CASSEGVSYNSPLHF
NA	TRBV7-9	NA	TRBJ1-5	TGTGCCAGCAGCCAGGCCCTAGGTAGCAATCAGCCCCAGCATTTT	CASSQALGSNQPQHF
NA	TRBV20-1	NA	TRBJ1-2	TGCAGTGCTAGAGATCCGGGAGGCTACACCTTC	CSARDPGGYTF
NA	TRBV3-1/TRBV3-2	NA	TRBJ1-3	TGTGCCAGCAGCCAAGGGTGGCGAGGGGGCTCTGGAAACACCATATATTTT	CASSQGWRGGSGNTIYF
NA	TRBV23-1	NA	TRBJ2-5	TGCGCCAGCCTGGATAATGTGACCCAGTACTTC	CASLDNVTQYF
NA	TRBV6-5	NA	TRBJ1-1	TGTGCCAGCAGTTACGGAGGGGTCGGAAGCACTGAAGCTTTCTTT	CASSYGGVGSTEAFF
TRBD1	TRBV20-1	NA	TRBJ2-2	TGCAGTGCTAATGATCCGGGACAGCCTACCACCGGGGAGCTGTTTTTT	CSANDPGQPTTGELFF
NA	TRBV28	NA	TRBJ1-5	TGTGCCAGCAGAAGTGGTTATCAGCCCCAGCATTTT	CASRSGYQPQHF
TRBD1	TRBV7-9	NA	TRBJ1-2	TGTGCCAGCAGCTTCCGGGACAGGGGGAACAATGGCTACACCTTC	CASSFRDRGNNGYTF
TRBD1	TRBV4-2	NA	TRBJ1-2	TGTGCCAGCAGCCATACTGAGACAGGGGATGGCTACACCTTC	CASSHTETGDGYTF
NA	TRBV4-2	NA	TRBJ2-3	TGTGCCAGCAGCCAAGAATCGCGGGCAGGTGGAGATACGCAGTATTTT	CASSQESRAGGDTQYF
NA	TRBV30	NA	TRBJ1-2	TGTGCCTGGAGTGTACTCGTGGCCTATGATGGCTACACCTTC	CAWSVLVAYDGYTF
NA	TRBV10-3	NA	TRBJ1-1	TGTGCCATCGGGGATACAGGTTACACTGAAGCTTTCTTT	CAIGDTGYTEAFF